These 13 T cell receptor beta chains came from one sample sequenced in a study of a mutant IDH1 vaccine in newly diagnosed glioma. These receptors have no known antigen. Time point reported: week 35, safety follow-up. One vaccine dose held 300 ug of mutant IDH1 20-mer peptide and came with topical imiquimod. This table comes from immunoSEQ multiplex PCR, and its TCRdb copy is limited to in-frame clones, with some not included. The sample lists some 46,000 clones, about 92% seen once, with about 2.1% in the top ten. The source material was PBMCs, sampled from a glioma patient whose treatment included an IDH1 peptide vaccine. All receptors derive from a man aged 50 to 59 with glioma.

The V call is TRBV7-9, the J call TRBJ2-3; D is ambiguous. This CDR3 has 15 amino acids. CDR1 and CDR2 (germline): SEHNR, FQNEAQ (reference sequence). V lost 5 bases and J lost 2, with 14 bases in between. This CDR3 is CASSAKGSYTDTQYF. CDR3 sequence (DNA): TGTGCCAGCAGCGCGAAGGGTTCCTACACAGATACGCAGTATTTT.

The gene calls are TRBV4-2 and TRBJ1-6; perhaps TRBD1 as D (6 bases). Germline lookup yields CDR1 LGHNA and CDR2 YNFKEQ. The CDR3 is 16 residues long. The V end was cut by 0 bases, the J end by 8 bases, with 14 bases between. The CDR3 reads CASSQEEDRLDSPLHF. The DNA of the CDR3 is TGTGCCAGCAGCCAAGAGGAGGACAGACTAGATTCACCCCTCCACTTT.

This chain uses TRBV10-1 with TRBJ1-5; unclear D gene. This CDR3 spans 12 amino acids. Trimming stripped 0 bases from V and 7 bases from J, with 4 bases between. The germline gives CDR1 WNHNN, CDR2 SYGVQD (reference sequence). The chain's CDR3 is CASSESTQPQHF. Written as DNA, the CDR3 is TGCGCCAGCAGTGAGTCGACCCAGCCCCAGCATTTT.

The chain carries TRBV28 and TRBJ1-4, with D perhaps TRBD1 (5 bases). V gave up 6 bases and J gave up 3 bases, with 14 bases separating them. The germline V gene has CDR1 MDHEN and CDR2 SYDVKM. CDR3 size: 15 residues. CDR3 in amino acids: CASRSPGHPNEKLFF. The DNA for the CDR3 is TGTGCCAGCAGATCACCCGGACACCCTAATGAAAAACTGTTTTTT.

V and J are TRBV18 and TRBJ2-3; TRBD2 matches at 13 bases. With V trimmed by 4 bases and J by 2 bases, 6 bases remained unmatched. CDR3 length equals 17 residues. Germline CDR1 and CDR2: KGHSH and LQKENI. The CDR3 is CASSHWTSGGNTDTQYF. The CDR3 DNA sequence: TGTGCCAGCTCACACTGGACTAGCGGGGGAAACACAGATACGCAGTATTTT.

This clone was found once. This chain uses TRBV5-1 with TRBJ2-3, with 9 bases matching TRBD1. The V segment lost 0 bases and the J segment 0 bases; nucleotides outside the gene matches: 2. Germline-derived CDR1 and CDR2 are SGHRS and YFSETQ. This CDR3 spans 16 amino acids. In nucleotides, the CDR3 is TGCGCCAGCAGCTTGGGGACAGGGGCTAGCACAGATACGCAGTATTTT. Amino acids: CASSLGTGASTDTQYF.

The rearrangement uses TRBV2 and TRBJ2-7; D call uncertain. The CDR3 has 12 amino acids. The germline CDR1 and CDR2 sequences are SNHLY and FYNNEI. Trimming removed 8 bases at V and 2 bases at J, with 10 bases between. CDR3 loop: CASATNAYEQYF. The CDR3 nucleotides are TGTGCCAGCGCAACTAATGCCTACGAGCAGTACTTC.

This rearrangement joins TRBV10-1 to TRBJ2-2, with D possibly being TRBD1 (5 bases). Trimming cost V 5 bases and J 2 bases, with 12 bases left between them. Germline CDR1 WNHNN, CDR2 SYGVQD (reference sequence). The CDR3 has 15 amino acids. The CDR3 loop reads CASSKKGPNTGELFF. The CDR3 DNA reads as TGCGCCAGCAGTAAGAAGGGGCCTAACACCGGGGAGCTGTTTTTT.

The chain uses TRBV6-6 and TRBJ2-1; no clear D. The germline V gene has CDR1 MNHNY and CDR2 SVGAGI (reference sequence). V lost 5 bases, J lost 3 bases, and 8 bases lay in between. The CDR3 extends over 13 amino acids. The CDR3 DNA sequence: TGTGCCAGCAGTCACGAAATCTACAATGAGCAGTTCTTC. Amino acid sequence: CASSHEIYNEQFF.

This chain links TRBV19 with TRBJ1-2; D ambiguous. The CDR3 is 12 amino acids. V was shortened by 6 bases and J by 8 bases, with 13 bases between the two germline ends. Germline V CDR1 and CDR2: LNHDA, SQIVND (reference sequence). CDR3 bases: TGTGCCAGTAGAACGCTTCGTACCGGCTACACCTTC. Translating it yields CASRTLRTGYTF.

V usage is TRBV5-1 and J usage is TRBJ2-7; TRBD1 agrees at 10 bases. This CDR3 has 14 amino acids. The V gene end was trimmed by 4 bases and the J gene end by 7 bases; junction bases not matched to a gene: 8. Looked up from germline, CDR1 is SGHRS and CDR2 is YFSETQ. The DNA for the CDR3 is TGCGCCAGCAGCCCGGACAGGGGGACCCGAGAGCAGTACTTC. As protein: CASSPDRGTREQYF.

The CDR3 protein is CASSLGQVYGYTF. The DNA for the CDR3 is TGTGCCAGCAGCTTGGGACAGGTCTATGGCTACACCTTC. This chain joins TRBV7-9 and TRBJ1-2; 8 bases fit TRBD1. V gave up 3 bases and J gave up 4 bases; unmatched junction bases: 1. CDR1 is SEHNR and CDR2 is FQNEAQ in the germline V gene (reference sequence). This CDR3 spans 13 amino acids.

The CDR3 sequence: CASSSGQDRGSEKLFF. The CDR3 DNA is TGTGCCAGCAGCTCCGGACAGGACCGAGGGAGTGAAAAACTGTTTTTT. The chain has TRBV7-2 and TRBJ1-4, with 7 bases that match TRBD1. There are 16 residues in the CDR3. In germline, CDR1 is SGHTA, CDR2 FQGNSA. V trimming: 4 bases; J trimming: 7 bases; junction bases outside the gene matches: 12.